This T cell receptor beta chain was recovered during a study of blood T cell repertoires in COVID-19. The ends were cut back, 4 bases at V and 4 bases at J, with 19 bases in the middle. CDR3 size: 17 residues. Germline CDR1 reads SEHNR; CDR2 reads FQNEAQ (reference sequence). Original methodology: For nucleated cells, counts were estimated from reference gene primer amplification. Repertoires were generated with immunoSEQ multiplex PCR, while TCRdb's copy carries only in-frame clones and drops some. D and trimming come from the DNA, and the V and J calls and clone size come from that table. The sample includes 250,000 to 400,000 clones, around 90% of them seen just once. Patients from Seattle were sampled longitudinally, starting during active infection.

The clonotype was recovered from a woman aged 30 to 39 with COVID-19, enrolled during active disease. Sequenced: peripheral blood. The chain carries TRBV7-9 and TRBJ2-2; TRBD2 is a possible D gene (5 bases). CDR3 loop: CASSWSPPVGVTGELFF. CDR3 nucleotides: TGTGCCAGCAGCTGGAGCCCCCCCGTCGGGGTCACCGGGGAGCTGTTTTTT.